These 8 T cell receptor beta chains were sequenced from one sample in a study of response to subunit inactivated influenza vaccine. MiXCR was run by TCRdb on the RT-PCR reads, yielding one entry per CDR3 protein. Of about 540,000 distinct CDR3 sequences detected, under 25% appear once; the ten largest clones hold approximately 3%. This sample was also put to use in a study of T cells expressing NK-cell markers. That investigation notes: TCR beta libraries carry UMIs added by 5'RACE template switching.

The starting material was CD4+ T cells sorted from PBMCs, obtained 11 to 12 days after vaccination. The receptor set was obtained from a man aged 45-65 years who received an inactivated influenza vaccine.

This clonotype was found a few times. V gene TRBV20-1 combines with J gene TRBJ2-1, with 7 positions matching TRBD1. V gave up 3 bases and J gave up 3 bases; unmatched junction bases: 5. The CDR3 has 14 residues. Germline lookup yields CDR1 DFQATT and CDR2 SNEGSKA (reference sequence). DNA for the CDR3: TGCAGTGCTAGGGTGGACAGGCGCTACAATGAGCAGTTCTTC. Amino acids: CSARVDRRYNEQFF.

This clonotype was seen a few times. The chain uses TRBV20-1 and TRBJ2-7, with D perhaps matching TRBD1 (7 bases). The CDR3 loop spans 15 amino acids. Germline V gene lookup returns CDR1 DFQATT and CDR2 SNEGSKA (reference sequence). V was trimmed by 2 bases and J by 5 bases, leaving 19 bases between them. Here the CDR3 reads CSARPDRRAWDEQYF. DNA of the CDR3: TGCAGTGCTAGACCGGACAGGAGGGCCTGGGACGAGCAGTACTTC.

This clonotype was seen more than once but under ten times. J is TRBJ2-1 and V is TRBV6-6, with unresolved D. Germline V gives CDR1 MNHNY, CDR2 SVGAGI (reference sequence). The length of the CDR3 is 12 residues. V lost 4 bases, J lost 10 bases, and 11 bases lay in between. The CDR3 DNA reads TGTGCCAGCAGTTCAGGTTTAAGAGAGCAGTTCTTC. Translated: CASSSGLREQFF.

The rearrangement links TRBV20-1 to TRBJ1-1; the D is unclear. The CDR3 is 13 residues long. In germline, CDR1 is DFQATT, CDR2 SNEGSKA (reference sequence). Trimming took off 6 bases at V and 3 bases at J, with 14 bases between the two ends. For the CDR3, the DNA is TGCAGTGCAATAAGGTTGGCCGACACTGAAGCTTTCTTT. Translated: CSAIRLADTEAFF.

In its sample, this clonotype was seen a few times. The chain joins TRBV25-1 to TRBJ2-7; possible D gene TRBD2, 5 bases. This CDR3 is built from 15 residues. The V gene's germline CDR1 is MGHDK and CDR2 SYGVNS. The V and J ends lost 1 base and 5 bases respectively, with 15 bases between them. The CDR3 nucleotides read TGTGCCAGCAGTGAATTGGTACGAGGGTTTCACGAGCAGTACTTC. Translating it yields CASSELVRGFHEQYF.

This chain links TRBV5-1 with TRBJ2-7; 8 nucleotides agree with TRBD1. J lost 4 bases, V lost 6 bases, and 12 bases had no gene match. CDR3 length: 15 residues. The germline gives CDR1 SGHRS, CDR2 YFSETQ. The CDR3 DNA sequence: TGCGCCAGCAACCCGGATGGACAGGGCACGTACGAGCAGTACTTC. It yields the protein CASNPDGQGTYEQYF.

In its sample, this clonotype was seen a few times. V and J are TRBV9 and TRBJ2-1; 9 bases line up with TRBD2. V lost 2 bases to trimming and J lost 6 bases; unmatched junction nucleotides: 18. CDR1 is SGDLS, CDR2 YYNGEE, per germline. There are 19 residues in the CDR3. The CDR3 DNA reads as TGTGCCAGCAGCGTCCGGCCCGGGACGGCGCCAGCGGGGGGCAATGAGCAGTTCTTC. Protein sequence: CASSVRPGTAPAGGNEQFF.

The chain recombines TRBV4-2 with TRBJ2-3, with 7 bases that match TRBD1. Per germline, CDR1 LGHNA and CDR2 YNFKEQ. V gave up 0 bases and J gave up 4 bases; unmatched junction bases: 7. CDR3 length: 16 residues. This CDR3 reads CASSQEVWQGADTQYF. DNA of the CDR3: TGTGCCAGCAGCCAAGAAGTTTGGCAGGGGGCAGATACGCAGTATTTT.